This T cell receptor (beta chain) was captured in a study of OX40 agonist ivuxolimab in advanced cancers. Sequencing was performed with immunoSEQ multiplex PCR; in TCRdb, only in-frame clones are kept and a portion is missing. The sample records some 100,000 clones, 90% being singletons. J was trimmed by 7 bases and V by 0 bases; bases with no gene match: 7. The CDR3 totals 15 residues. CDR1 is LNHNV and CDR2 is YYDKDF in the germline V gene (reference sequence). This specimen consisted of CD4+ or CD8+ T cells sorted from blood, obtained in a trial of the OX40 agonist ivuxolimab. This TCR was sampled from an adult with an advanced solid tumor such as melanoma, head and neck, liver or kidney cancer. This chain links TRBV15 with TRBJ2-7, with 9 bases aligning to TRBD2. For the CDR3, the DNA is TGTGCCACCAGCAGAGATCCCAGCGGGAGGTTTGAGCAGTACTTC. Residues: CATSRDPSGRFEQYF.